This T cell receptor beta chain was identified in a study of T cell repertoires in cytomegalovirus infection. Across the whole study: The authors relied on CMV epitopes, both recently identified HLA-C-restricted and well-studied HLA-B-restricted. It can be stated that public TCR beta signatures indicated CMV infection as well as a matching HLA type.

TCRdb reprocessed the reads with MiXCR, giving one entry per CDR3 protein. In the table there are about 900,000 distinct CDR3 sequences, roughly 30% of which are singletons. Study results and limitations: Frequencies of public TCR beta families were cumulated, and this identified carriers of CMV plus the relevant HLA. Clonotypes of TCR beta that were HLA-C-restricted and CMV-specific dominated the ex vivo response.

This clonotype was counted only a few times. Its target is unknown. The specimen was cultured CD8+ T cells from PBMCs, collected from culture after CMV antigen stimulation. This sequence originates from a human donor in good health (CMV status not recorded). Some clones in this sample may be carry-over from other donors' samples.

The CDR3 loop is CASSPRTGVTTGELFF. The CDR3 DNA is TGTGCCAGCAGCCCAAGGACAGGGGTCACCACCGGGGAGCTGTTTTTT. The chain joins TRBV11-3 to TRBJ2-2, with 9 bases that match TRBD1. This CDR3 region has 16 residues. Germline CDR1 is SGHNT and CDR2 is YENEEA. J gave up 4 bases and V 5 bases, and 8 bases lay outside the gene matches.